Following are 8 T cell receptor beta chains from one sample sequenced in a study of CD8 T cells in ankylosing spondylitis. TCRdb redid the calling of the 5' RACE reads with MiXCR, one entry per CDR3 protein. This sample carries 36,000 or so distinct CDR3 sequences, 13% of them seen once, and the ten largest clones take more than 25%. Source material: synovial fluid, either unsorted or a sorted T cell fraction (not recorded which). The receptors stem from a male donor with ankylosing spondylitis.

V usage is TRBV20-1 and J usage is TRBJ2-2, with D possibly TRBD1 on 6 matching bases. The germline CDR1 and CDR2 sequences are DFQATT and SNEGSKA (reference sequence). V dropped 5 bases and J dropped 4 bases, with 14 bases sitting between them. The CDR3 covers 14 residues. CDR3 region: CSASQTGLTGELFF. The CDR3 nucleotides read TGCAGTGCTTCTCAGACAGGCCTCACCGGGGAGCTGTTTTTT.

The chain recombines TRBV11-2 with TRBJ2-5; tentatively, D is TRBD1 or TRBD2 (6 bases each). Looked up from germline, CDR1 is SGHAT and CDR2 is FQNNGV. The CDR3 is 15 amino acids. Trimming took 1 base from V and 0 from J, leaving 9 bases between them. CDR3 sequence reads: CASSLAGAYQETQYF. CDR3 nucleotides: TGTGCCAGCAGCTTAGCGGGGGCTTACCAAGAGACCCAGTACTTC. The whole variable domain, filled in from reference TRBV11-2 and TRBJ2-5, reads EAGVAQSPRYKIIEKRQSVAFWCNPISGHATLYWYQQILGQGPKLLIQFQNNGVVDDSQLPKDRFSAERLKGVDSTLKIQPAKLEDSAVYLCASSLAGAYQETQYFGPGTRLLVL.

The chain is built from TRBV27 and TRBJ2-1; D ambiguous. Per germline, CDR1 MNHEY and CDR2 SMNVEV (reference sequence). V was pared by 3 bases and J by 0 bases, with 3 bases between. The CDR3 is 13 residues long. CDR3 sequence (DNA): TGTGCCAGCAGTTTGAGCTCCTACAATGAGCAGTTCTTC. Protein product: CASSLSSYNEQFF.

In its sample, this clonotype was seen many times. The rearrangement links TRBV5-1 to TRBJ2-1, with TRBD2 matching 8 bases. There are 16 residues in the CDR3. Per germline, CDR1 SGHRS and CDR2 YFSETQ. Trimming removed 0 bases from V and 4 bases from J; junction bases left unmatched: 6. The CDR3 protein is CASSLAAGGPYNEQFF. CDR3 DNA sequence: TGCGCCAGCAGCTTGGCGGCGGGAGGACCTTACAATGAGCAGTTCTTC.

The chain couples TRBV2 to TRBJ2-7, with a possible D match to TRBD2 (5 bases). The CDR3 consists of 13 residues. V lost 8 bases to trimming and J lost 5 bases, with 16 bases between them. Germline V CDR1 and CDR2: SNHLY, FYNNEI. CDR3 sequence reads: CASPRADPNEQYF. CDR3 DNA: TGTGCCAGCCCGCGGGCAGACCCTAACGAGCAGTACTTC.

This clonotype has at least ten counts. The CDR3 here is CASSPDTGTGANVLTF. The CDR3 nucleotides read TGTGCCAGCAGCCCTGACACAGGGACTGGGGCCAACGTCCTGACTTTC. This chain links TRBV3-1 with TRBJ2-6; tentative D call: TRBD1 (6 bases). The CDR3 is 16 amino acids. Trimming cost V 4 bases and J 2 bases, with 12 bases left between them. Per germline, CDR1 LGHDT and CDR2 YNNKEL (reference sequence).

At least ten counts were recorded for this clonotype. The chain recombines TRBV27 with TRBJ2-3; possibly TRBD1 or TRBD2 for D (5 bases each). V lost 8 bases, J lost 13 bases, and 22 bases lay in between. Germline V gives CDR1 MNHEY, CDR2 SMNVEV (reference sequence). The CDR3 is 13 amino acids. CDR3 residues: CASGTNLDVREYF. The CDR3 region has the DNA TGTGCCAGCGGGACGAACTTAGACGTGCGGGAGTATTTT.

This clonotype was seen at least ten times. For the CDR3, the DNA is TGTGCCAGCAGTGCCTGGGGACCCAGAACCTACAATGAGCAGTTCTTC. Translating gives CASSAWGPRTYNEQFF. The chain is built from TRBV12-3 or TRBV12-4 and TRBJ2-1; D may be TRBD1 or TRBD2 (5 bases each). The CDR3 extends over 16 amino acids. Trimming pared 5 bases from V and 2 bases from J, leaving 16 bases between.